This TCR beta chain was profiled in a study of cytomegalovirus exposure and HLA in healthy donors. Whole-study findings and limits: Most subjects had HLA-A and HLA-B alleles reportedly predicted accurately by TCR beta sequences. CMV serostatus stood as the only immune exposure information on hand. Roughly even sequencing depth across donors was the assumption behind the presence/absence analyses.

The primer mix had 60 Vbeta and 13 Jbeta primers. TCRdb's copy holds only in-frame clones and misses some; the assay was immunoSEQ multiplex PCR. The sample records 140,000 to 150,000 clones, approximately 79% being singletons. This clone was seen only once. What it binds is unknown. V shed 7 bases and J shed 4 bases, with 13 bases lying between them. This CDR3 comprises 14 residues. The germline V gene has CDR1 SEHNR and CDR2 FQNEAQ (reference sequence). Specimen: PBMCs. J is TRBJ2-2 and V is TRBV7-9, with D perhaps matching TRBD1 (5 bases). The receptor was isolated from a young woman in good health and CMV-seronegative. The chain's CDR3 is CASTTGVTTGELFF. The CDR3, as DNA: TGTGCCAGCACAACAGGAGTTACCACCGGGGAGCTGTTTTTT.